One sample yielded the 12 T cell receptor beta chains listed below, sequenced in a study of blood T cell repertoires in COVID-19. The assay was immunoSEQ multiplex PCR, and TCRdb's table has in-frame clones only and misses some. The sample lists just under 65,000 clones, 80% to 85% seen once, with about 38% in the top ten. The sample consisted of peripheral blood. The receptors were sampled from a human donor in a cohort sampled during active COVID-19.

This rearrangement joins TRBV7-3 to TRBJ2-3; no firm D call. The CDR3 has 12 amino acids. Trimming cost V 3 bases and J 5 bases, with 6 bases left between them. The germline V gene has CDR1 SGHTA and CDR2 FQGTGA. The CDR3 region is CASSFRGDTQYF. The DNA for the CDR3 is TGTGCCAGCAGCTTCCGCGGAGATACGCAGTATTTT. Complete variable domain (other parts from reference TRBV7-3 and TRBJ2-3): GAGVSQTPSNKVTEKGKYVELRCDPISGHTALYWYRQSLGQGPEFLIYFQGTGAADDSGLPNDRFFAVRPEGSVSTLKIQRTERGDSAVYLCASSFRGDTQYFGPGTRLTVL.

The chain joins TRBV15 to TRBJ2-3; 10 bases agree with TRBD1. The CDR3 has 17 residues. Germline values: CDR1 LNHNV, CDR2 YYDKDF (reference sequence). V shed 4 bases, J shed 3 bases, and the junction held 10 bases outside the gene matches. The CDR3, as DNA: TGTGCCACCAGCAAAACGCAGGGACAGGGGACGACAGATACGCAGTATTTT. Translation gives CATSKTQGQGTTDTQYF.

Comment on this clone: This sample includes further DNA sequences coding for the same CDR3. V and J are TRBV3-1 (or the pseudogene TRBV3-2) and TRBJ2-1, with 12 bases identical to TRBD2. There are 19 residues in the CDR3. J was trimmed by 0 bases and V by 0 bases; bases with no gene match: 6. Germline V gives CDR1 LGHDT, CDR2 YNNKEL (reference sequence). The CDR3 loop reads CASSQDSTSGGSSYNEQFF. The CDR3, as DNA: TGTGCCAGCAGCCAAGATTCCACTAGCGGGGGGAGCTCCTACAATGAGCAGTTCTTC.

The chain joins TRBV19 to TRBJ2-1, with a possible D match to TRBD2 (5 bases). With 3 bases removed from V and 2 bases from J, the gap between germline ends came to 17 bases. The CDR3 runs 17 residues. Germline V gives CDR1 LNHDA, CDR2 SQIVND (reference sequence). The DNA of the CDR3 is TGTGCCAGTAGTATTGGAGGACCTAACTCACCCTACAATGAGCAGTTCTTC. Translated, it gives CASSIGGPNSPYNEQFF.

Only one count was recorded for this clone. The chain carries TRBV28 and TRBJ2-5, with D tentatively TRBD2 (6 bases). This CDR3 is 16 amino acids long. Germline V gene sequence: CDR1 MDHEN, CDR2 SYDVKM. V was trimmed by 7 bases and J by 2 bases, leaving 20 bases between them. CDR3 sequence: CASKEGGAYKQETQYF. CDR3 sequence (DNA): TGTGCCAGCAAGGAGGGCGGGGCCTACAAGCAAGAGACCCAGTACTTC.

The chain carries TRBV11-1 and TRBJ2-7, with D uncertain. Trimming took 4 bases from V and 2 from J, leaving 6 bases between them. Looked up from germline, CDR1 is SGHAT and CDR2 is FQDESV (reference sequence). This CDR3 has 12 amino acids. Here the CDR3 DNA reads TGTGCCAGCAGCTCACAGACCTACGAGCAGTACTTC. This sequence encodes CASSSQTYEQYF.

The chain carries TRBV29-1 and TRBJ1-2, with D perhaps TRBD1 (6 bases). This CDR3 has 12 residues. V was clipped by 6 bases and J by 4 bases, with 12 bases between them. Germline V CDR1 and CDR2: SQVTM, ANQGSEA. The CDR3 nucleotides read TGCAGCGTGCAGGGGACCTCCTATGGCTACACCTTC. Translated: CSVQGTSYGYTF.

This clone was recorded many times. The rearrangement links TRBV2 to TRBJ2-3, with a possible D match to TRBD1 (6 bases). V was shortened by 5 bases and J by 0 bases, with 12 bases between the two germline ends. Germline CDR1 reads SNHLY; CDR2 reads FYNNEI. This CDR3 comprises 15 residues. CDR3 nucleotide sequence: TGTGCCAGCAGTTGGACAGAACCTAGCACAGATACGCAGTATTTT. The encoded protein is CASSWTEPSTDTQYF.

This clone was counted a few times. This sequence joins TRBV7-2 and TRBJ1-3, with D possibly TRBD1 on 5 matching bases. V was cut by 0 bases and J by 0 bases, with 6 bases left in between. Germline lookup yields CDR1 SGHTA and CDR2 FQGNSA. The CDR3 spans 15 residues. The CDR3 is CASSLAQGSGNTIYF. Written as DNA, the CDR3 is TGTGCCAGCAGCTTAGCGCAGGGCTCTGGAAACACCATATATTTT.

The J gene is TRBJ2-1, the V gene TRBV5-1; the match to TRBD2 covers 15 bases. J was trimmed by 8 bases and V by 4 bases; bases with no gene match: 4. CDR1 and CDR2 (germline): SGHRS, YFSETQ. The CDR3 has 15 residues. The CDR3 loop is CASSPGLAGGHEQFF. The CDR3 bases are TGCGCCAGCAGCCCGGGACTAGCGGGGGGTCATGAGCAGTTCTTC.

V is TRBV28 and J is TRBJ2-7; 10 nucleotides line up with TRBD2. This CDR3 has 16 residues. J was trimmed by 0 bases and V by 3 bases; bases with no gene match: 5. Germline-derived CDR1 and CDR2 are MDHEN and SYDVKM. This CDR3 is CASSFPRTSGSYEQYF. The DNA of the CDR3 is TGTGCCAGCAGTTTCCCTAGGACTAGCGGCTCCTACGAGCAGTACTTC.

The V call is TRBV7-9, the J call TRBJ1-2, with 7 bases fitting TRBD1. V lost 5 bases, J lost 5 bases, and 8 bases stayed unmatched. The CDR3 runs 14 residues. Germline V gene lookup returns CDR1 SEHNR and CDR2 FQNEAQ (reference sequence). The CDR3 DNA reads TGTGCCAGCAGCCAAAAGGGACAGACTTATGGCTACACCTTC. Amino acid sequence: CASSQKGQTYGYTF. The full variable domain, completed using reference TRBV7-9 and TRBJ1-2, is DTGVSQNPRHKITKRGQNVTFRCDPISEHNRLYWYRQTLGQGPEFLTYFQNEAQLEKSRLLSDRFSAERPKGSFSTLEIQRTEQGDSAMYLCASSQKGQTYGYTFGSGTRLTVV.